The 18 T cell receptor beta chains listed next were all sequenced from one sample in a study of post-analysis software for immune sequencing data. General study findings and limits: In patients, TRBV5-6, TRBV5-1 and TRBV20-1 belonged to roughly 5 TRBV segments found more frequently than in controls.

Their specific antigens are unknown. Unique molecular identifiers were carried by the TCR beta cDNA libraries. TCRdb ran MiXCR on the PCR reads and lists one entry per CDR3 protein. The profile shows hundreds of thousands of distinct CDR3 sequences, approximately 50% of them singletons. Sequenced: blood. The source is a girl aged 5 to 17 with multiple sclerosis.

This clonotype was picked up a small number of times. The V and J genes are TRBV10-3 and TRBJ2-3; D is perhaps TRBD2 (5 bases). This CDR3 contains 14 residues. Germline CDR1 is ENHRY and CDR2 is SYGVKD. Trimming cost V 6 bases and J 0 bases, with 10 bases left between them. DNA for the CDR3: TGTGCCATCAGCTTGGACTTGAGCACAGATACGCAGTATTTT. It specifies CAISLDLSTDTQYF.

The chain recombines TRBV29-1 with TRBJ2-1; D may be TRBD1 (6 bases). Germline CDR1 and CDR2: SQVTM and ANQGSEA. This CDR3 contains 12 residues. V was cut by 5 bases and J by 4 bases, with 9 bases left in between. The chain's CDR3 is CSVPRGYNEQFF. For the CDR3, the DNA is TGCAGCGTTCCCAGGGGATACAATGAGCAGTTCTTC.

The gene calls are TRBV15 and TRBJ2-7, with 13 bases matching TRBD2. CDR1 is LNHNV and CDR2 is YYDKDF in the germline V gene (reference sequence). The CDR3 contains 18 residues. J was trimmed by 3 bases and V by 1 base; bases with no gene match: 9. The CDR3 nucleotides are TGTGCCACCAGCAGAGGACTAGCGGGAGGCCTTAAGAACTACGAGCAGTACTTC. Its translation: CATSRGLAGGLKNYEQYF.

This clonotype was seen a handful of times. The rearrangement uses TRBV29-1 and TRBJ1-1; D might be TRBD1 (5 bases). The CDR3 covers 13 residues. Trimming removed 6 bases from V and 3 bases from J, with 14 bases in between. CDR1 and CDR2 from the germline V gene are SQVTM and ANQGSEA. This chain's CDR3 is CSVPAGPHTEAFF. CDR3 DNA sequence: TGCAGCGTCCCAGCAGGGCCACACACTGAAGCTTTCTTT.

The rearrangement joins TRBV5-1 to TRBJ2-1; 10 bases are a match to TRBD2. V was clipped by 2 bases and J by 8 bases; unmatched bases: 13. The germline V gene encodes CDR1 SGHRS and CDR2 YFSETQ. The CDR3 has 17 residues. CDR3 nucleotides: TGCGCCAGCAGCTTAATCCGGGCTAGCGGGAGTTCGGATGAGCAGTTCTTC. Translating gives CASSLIRASGSSDEQFF.

The chain joins TRBV29-1 to TRBJ2-2, with 8 bases lining up with TRBD1. This CDR3 is 14 amino acids long. V dropped 7 bases and J dropped 3; count of bases not matched to a gene: 7. Germline V gene lookup returns CDR1 SQVTM and CDR2 ANQGSEA. CDR3 bases: TGCAGCGGGGGGCAGGGGGCGGACACCGGGGAGCTGTTTTTT. Translated: CSGGQGADTGELFF.

The rearrangement joins TRBV6-1 to TRBJ2-3; TRBD2 is a possible D gene (5 bases). Trimming cost V 5 bases and J 6 bases, with 9 bases left between them. Germline loops: CDR1 MNHNS, CDR2 SASEGT. The CDR3 is 12 amino acids. The CDR3 here is CASSRGMDTQYF. In DNA, the CDR3 is TGTGCCAGCAGTCGGGGAATGGATACGCAGTATTTT.

V and J are TRBV12-3 or TRBV12-4 and TRBJ2-5; D not certain. V lost 4 bases to trimming and J lost 1 base, with 7 bases between them. This CDR3 is 13 amino acids long. The CDR3 DNA reads TGTGCCAGCAGTTGGCAGTTCCAAGAGACCCAGTACTTC. Its protein product is CASSWQFQETQYF.

This chain connects TRBV20-1 to TRBJ2-1; 9 bases are shared with TRBD1. The V and J ends lost 8 bases and 2 bases, in that order; junction bases with no gene match: 4. Germline assignment: CDR1 DFQATT and CDR2 SNEGSKA (reference sequence). This CDR3 spans 13 amino acids. CDR3 nucleotide sequence: TGCAGTTTTACAGGGGGCCCCTACAATGAGCAGTTCTTC. As protein: CSFTGGPYNEQFF.

The rearrangement joins TRBV29-1 to TRBJ1-2, with 8 bases aligning to TRBD1. The ends lost 8 bases at V and 8 bases at J; junction bases unmatched: 13. This CDR3 contains 13 residues. Germline-derived CDR1 and CDR2 are SQVTM and ANQGSEA. The CDR3 here is CSPFLTGEGGYTF. CDR3 bases: TGCAGCCCCTTCTTGACAGGGGAAGGCGGCTACACCTTC.

V and J are TRBV5-5 and TRBJ2-1; 10 bases map to TRBD2. V shed 2 bases and J 7 bases; nucleotides not matched to a gene: 9. Germline V lookup: CDR1 SGHKS, CDR2 YYEKEE (reference sequence). This CDR3 has 16 residues. CDR3 nucleotides: TGTGCCAGCAGCTTTCTAAAGCGGGGGGGCCAGAATGAGCAGTTCTTC. As protein: CASSFLKRGGQNEQFF. The complete variable domain, with remaining parts taken from reference TRBV5-5 and TRBJ2-1, reads DAGVTQSPTHLIKTRGQQVTLRCSPISGHKSVSWYQQVLGQGPQFIFQYYEKEERGRGNFPDRFSARQFPNYSSELNVNALLLGDSALYLCASSFLKRGGQNEQFFGPGTRLTVL.

This chain joins TRBV11-2 and TRBJ2-1; D is perhaps TRBD2 (5 bases). Between the trimmed V and J ends, which lost 1 base and 6 bases, there was a span of 28 bases. CDR1 is SGHAT and CDR2 is FQNNGV in the germline V gene. The CDR3 length is 20 residues. CDR3 protein: CASSLVGFRLDSTISNEQFF. CDR3 bases: TGTGCCAGCAGCTTAGTTGGGTTTCGTCTGGACTCAACTATCTCCAATGAGCAGTTCTTC.

The table lists this clonotype with a few counts. This chain links TRBV5-1 with TRBJ2-3, with D perhaps TRBD1 or TRBD2 (5 bases each). This CDR3 has 16 amino acids. V was clipped by 0 bases and J by 3 bases, with 14 bases between them. Germline V CDR1 and CDR2: SGHRS, YFSETQ. CDR3 coding DNA: TGCGCCAGCAGCTTGGCCCAGGGACCCTCGACAGATACGCAGTATTTT. This sequence encodes CASSLAQGPSTDTQYF.

The count of this clonotype is one. At one end the junction does not follow the germline gene, possibly because of a read error. The rearrangement joins TRBV15 to TRBJ2-6, with D tentatively TRBD1 (6 bases). The CDR3 loop spans 18 amino acids. Germline values: CDR1 LNHNV, CDR2 YYDKDF (reference sequence). The CDR3, as DNA: TGTGCCACCAGCAGAGATGACGCAGACCTCCTGGGGGCCAACGTCCGGACTTTC. This codes for CATSRDDADLLGANVRTF.

V is TRBV20-1 and J is TRBJ1-4; maybe TRBD1 (5 bases). The CDR3 spans 14 residues. Trimming left V 5 bases short and J 0 bases short, with 10 bases between. Germline-derived CDR1 and CDR2 are DFQATT and SNEGSKA (reference sequence). The CDR3 here is CSAHHRTTNEKLFF. Here the CDR3 DNA reads TGCAGTGCTCACCACAGGACAACTAATGAAAAACTGTTTTTT.

This clonotype has only a few counts. This sequence joins TRBV6-1 and TRBJ1-1; possible D gene TRBD1, 5 bases. The germline V and J ends were trimmed by 5 bases and 8 bases, with 12 bases remaining between them. This CDR3 is built from 12 residues. CDR1 and CDR2 (germline): MNHNS, SASEGT. CDR3 bases: TGTGCCAGCAGTTATAGCGCAGGGGAAGCTTTCTTT. Protein product: CASSYSAGEAFF.

This rearrangement joins TRBV20-1 to TRBJ2-4; unclear D gene. Judging by the DNA end, TRBJ2-7 fits better; the J call may be wrong. CDR3 length equals 11 residues. The germline V gene encodes CDR1 DFQATT and CDR2 SNEGSKA (reference sequence). The DNA for the CDR3 is TGCAGTGCCCCCGAGGTGGGCGAGCAGTACTTC. Translated: CSAPEVGEQYF.

The chain carries TRBV3-1 and TRBJ2-6, with D unresolved. The germline V gene encodes CDR1 LGHDT and CDR2 YNNKEL (reference sequence). Between the trimmed V and J ends, which lost 4 bases and 1 base, there was a span of 14 bases. This CDR3 has 17 residues. CDR3 loop: CASSPKPLSSGANVLTF. The CDR3 DNA reads as TGTGCCAGCAGCCCAAAGCCCCTCAGTTCTGGGGCCAACGTCCTGACTTTC.